The rows below give T cell receptor beta chains drawn from one sample of a study of cytomegalovirus exposure and HLA in healthy donors. The repertoire was sequenced with immunoSEQ multiplex PCR; TCRdb's copy has only in-frame clones and lacks some. The sample lists some 180,000 clones, 60% to 85% occurring once. Source material: PBMCs. These receptors all stem from a male donor in good health and CMV-seronegative. Both conserved end residues are part of each CDR3. The order of the fields is clone size, J gene, D gene, V gene, CDR3 DNA, CDR3 protein. A D gene is named only where the DNA matches it firmly. Where a row states a size, it is once, few, many or the class of an expanded clone; other rows omit it.

size: .; J: TRBJ1-5; D: .; V: TRBV27; DNA: TGTGCCAGCAGTTGGTCTCAGGGTGGTCAGCCTCAGCATTTT; CDR3: CASSWSQGGQPQHF
size: .; J: TRBJ2-7; D: .; V: TRBV9; DNA: TGTGCCAGCAGCACCGGAGGCGGTCTCTCCTACGAGCAGTACTTC; CDR3: CASSTGGGLSYEQYF
size: once; J: TRBJ1-4; D: .; V: TRBV30; DNA: TGTGCCTGGAGTGGTGGCAGGGGATATGAAAAACTGTTTTTT; CDR3: CAWSGGRGYEKLFF
size: .; J: TRBJ2-7; D: .; V: TRBV7-8; DNA: TGTGCCAGCAGCCCAACCTATGAACAGGGATTCTTTTCCTACGAGCAGTACTTC; CDR3: CASSPTYEQGFFSYEQYF
size: .; J: TRBJ2-7; D: .; V: TRBV4-1; DNA: TGCGCCAGCAGCCAAACAGGTGACTACGAGCAGTACTTC; CDR3: CASSQTGDYEQYF
size: .; J: TRBJ1-1; D: .; V: TRBV30; DNA: TGTGCCTGGAGTGTACCGGGGTTCACTGAAGCTTTCTTT; CDR3: CAWSVPGFTEAFF
size: .; J: TRBJ2-7; D: .; V: TRBV18; DNA: TGTGCCAGCTCACTACAGGACATCTCCTACGAGCAGTACTTC; CDR3: CASSLQDISYEQYF
size: .; J: TRBJ1-1; D: .; V: TRBV28; DNA: TGTGCCAGCAGTTTGACTCCCAGGGTGAACACTGAAGCTTTCTTT; CDR3: CASSLTPRVNTEAFF
size: few; J: TRBJ2-2; D: TRBD2; V: TRBV6-5; DNA: TGTGCCAGCAGTTCTCTAGCGGGGGGGGACACCGGGGAGCTGTTTTTT; CDR3: CASSSLAGGDTGELFF
size: .; J: TRBJ1-5; D: TRBD1; V: TRBV6-5; DNA: TGTGCCAGCAGCGACAGGGACCAGCCCCAGCATTTT; CDR3: CASSDRDQPQHF
size: .; J: TRBJ2-3; D: .; V: TRBV4-1; DNA: TGCGCCAGCAGCCAAGAGGGGCACGGGCGACAGGATACGCAGTATTTT; CDR3: CASSQEGHGRQDTQYF
size: .; J: TRBJ2-5; D: .; V: TRBV4-2; DNA: TGTGCCAGCAGCCAAGGACAGGCAAAAGAGACCCAGTACTTC; CDR3: CASSQGQAKETQYF
size: .; J: TRBJ2-5; D: .; V: TRBV7-3; DNA: TGTGCCAGCAGCCCAAAGGTCAGGTCAGAGACCCAGTACTTC; CDR3: CASSPKVRSETQYF
size: .; J: TRBJ1-3; D: .; V: TRBV7-2; DNA: TGTGCCAGCAGCTTAGATCTCGGACAGGGAAACACCATATATTTT; CDR3: CASSLDLGQGNTIYF
size: .; J: TRBJ2-7; D: TRBD2; V: TRBV27; DNA: TGTGCCAGCAGTTTATTCGCGGGACTAAAGAATTACGAGCAGTACTTC; CDR3: CASSLFAGLKNYEQYF
size: .; J: TRBJ1-5; D: .; V: TRBV28; DNA: TGTGCCAGCGCGGGAGATAATCAGCCCCAGCATTTT; CDR3: CASAGDNQPQHF
size: .; J: TRBJ1-5; D: .; V: TRBV6-6; DNA: TGTGCCAGCAAGGCCCGAATAGGGGGGGGTTATCAGCCCCAGCATTTT; CDR3: CASKARIGGGYQPQHF
size: once; J: TRBJ2-7; D: TRBD1; V: TRBV13; DNA: TGTGCCAGCAGCTTTGGACAGGGTTTCAGCGAGCAGTACTTC; CDR3: CASSFGQGFSEQYF
size: .; J: TRBJ2-2; D: .; V: TRBV6-5; DNA: TGTGCCAGCAGTTACGGAGAGAACACCGGGGAGCTGTTTTTT; CDR3: CASSYGENTGELFF
size: .; J: TRBJ2-7; D: TRBD1; V: TRBV28; DNA: TGTGCCAGCAGTCCGTACAGGGGGCCCCCCTCCTACGAGCAGTACTTC; CDR3: CASSPYRGPPSYEQYF
size: .; J: TRBJ1-3; D: .; V: TRBV6-4; DNA: TGTGCCAGGAGTACAGGGCCAACGAGATCTGGAAACACCATATATTTT; CDR3: CARSTGPTRSGNTIYF
size: few; J: TRBJ2-5; D: .; V: TRBV19; DNA: TGTGCCAGTAGTATGAGGGCAGCGTCGGAGACCCAGTACTTC; CDR3: CASSMRAASETQYF
size: .; J: TRBJ2-1; D: TRBD1; V: TRBV11-3; DNA: TGTGCCAGCAGCTTGGAGCCGGGACAGGGATTTAATGAGCAGTTCTTC; CDR3: CASSLEPGQGFNEQFF
size: .; J: TRBJ2-3; D: .; V: TRBV28; DNA: TGTGCCAGCAGTTGGCTGGTGGGCAGCACAGATACGCAGTATTTT; CDR3: CASSWLVGSTDTQYF
size: .; J: TRBJ1-1; D: TRBD1; V: TRBV28; DNA: TGTGCCGGCAGTTTATGGGGACAGGGGTTGAACACTGAAGCTTTCTTT; CDR3: CAGSLWGQGLNTEAFF
size: few; J: TRBJ1-5; D: .; V: TRBV27; DNA: TGTGCCAGCAGTTTACACGCAGGGGATCAGCCCCAGCATTTT; CDR3: CASSLHAGDQPQHF
size: .; J: TRBJ2-5; D: TRBD2; V: TRBV7-2; DNA: TGTGCCAGCAGCTCGGGAGGTCCCCAAGAGACCCAGTACTTC; CDR3: CASSSGGPQETQYF
size: .; J: TRBJ1-6; D: .; V: TRBV4-3; DNA: TGCGCCAGCAGCCAAGACAACCTTCAGGGAAGGAATTCACCCCTCCACTTT; CDR3: CASSQDNLQGRNSPLHF
size: .; J: TRBJ2-1; D: TRBD2; V: TRBV7-8; DNA: TGTGCCAGCAGCTCCTCGAGCGGGAGGGCCTATGAGCAGTTCTTC; CDR3: CASSSSSGRAYEQFF
size: .; J: TRBJ2-1; D: TRBD2; V: TRBV9; DNA: TGTGCCAGCAGCGCGGCGAGCGGGGGCTACAATGAGCAGTTCTTC; CDR3: CASSAASGGYNEQFF